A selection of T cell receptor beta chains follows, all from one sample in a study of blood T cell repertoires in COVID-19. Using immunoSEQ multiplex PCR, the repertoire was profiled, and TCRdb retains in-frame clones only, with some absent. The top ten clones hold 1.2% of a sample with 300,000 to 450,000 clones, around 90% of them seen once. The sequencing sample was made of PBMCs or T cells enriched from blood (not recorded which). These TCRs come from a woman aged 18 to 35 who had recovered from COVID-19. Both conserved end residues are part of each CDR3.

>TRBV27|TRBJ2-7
CASSEDLGTNYEQYF
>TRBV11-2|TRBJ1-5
CASRDREDQPQHF
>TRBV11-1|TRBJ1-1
CASSSVQGPHTEAFF
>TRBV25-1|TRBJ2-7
CASSEGGTGAYEQYF
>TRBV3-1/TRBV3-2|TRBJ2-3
CASSQVGTSGTDTQYF
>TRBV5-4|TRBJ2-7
CASSRDRGSYEQYF
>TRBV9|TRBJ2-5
CASSVATGETQYF
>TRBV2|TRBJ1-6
CATVTGSSYNSPLHF
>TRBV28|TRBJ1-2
CASSLRTGGYGYTF
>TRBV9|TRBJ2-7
CASSSRDSADYEQYF
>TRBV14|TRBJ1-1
CASSQGRQGGWWAEAFF
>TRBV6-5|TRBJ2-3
CASVPSGVTDTQYF
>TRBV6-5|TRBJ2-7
CASIRAGAIYEQYF
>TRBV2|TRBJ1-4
CASKKEAAPTTNEKLFF
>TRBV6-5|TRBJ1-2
CASSRTGDNYGYTF
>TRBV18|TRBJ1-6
CASSPTGGQGSPLHF
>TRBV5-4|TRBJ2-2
CASSLGPGGAPTGELFF
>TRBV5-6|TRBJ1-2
CASSSPRTGSGYTF
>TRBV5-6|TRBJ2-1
CASSFTLSEQFF
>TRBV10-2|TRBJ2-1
CALGGEGGEQFF
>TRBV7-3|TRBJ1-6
CASSLSVRSPLHF
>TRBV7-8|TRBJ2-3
CASSLLPSTDTQYF
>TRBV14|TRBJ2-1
CASSQPGQGAYNEQFF
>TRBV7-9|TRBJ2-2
CASPTGRTLYTGELFF
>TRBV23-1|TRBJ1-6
CASCFPQGLPLHF
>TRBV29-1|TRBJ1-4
CSVEDPDRPLRGEKLFF
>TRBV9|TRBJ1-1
CASSVGGYLTEAFF
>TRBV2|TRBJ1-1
CASRRQLNTEAFF
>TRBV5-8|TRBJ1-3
CASSSDSVVPDTIYF
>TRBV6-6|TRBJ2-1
CASSYNPSGNNEQFF
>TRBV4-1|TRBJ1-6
CASSQDEQGYSPLHF
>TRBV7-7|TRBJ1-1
CASSRGGGTEAFF
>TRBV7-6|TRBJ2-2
CASSLERGTSNTGELFF
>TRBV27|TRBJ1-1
CASSSPTGRNAFF
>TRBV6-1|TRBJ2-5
CASSEAGGFETQYF
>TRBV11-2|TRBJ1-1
CASSLNYEGWDTEAFF
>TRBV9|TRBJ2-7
CASSLMGGGAYYEQYF
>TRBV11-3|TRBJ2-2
CASSFGQKNGELFF
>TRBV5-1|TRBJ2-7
CASSSTGQGVFEQYF
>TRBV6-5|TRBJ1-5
CASSNDRGRGQPQHF
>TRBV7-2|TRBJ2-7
CASIPDSSYEQYF
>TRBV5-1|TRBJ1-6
CASSLNSGNSPLHF
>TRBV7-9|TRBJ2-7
CASSSTGTAYEQYF
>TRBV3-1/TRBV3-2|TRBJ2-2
CASSQDAGTSGLAGENTGELFF
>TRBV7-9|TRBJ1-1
CASSPGKFQGNTEAFF
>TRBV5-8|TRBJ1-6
CASSLDRDRVNSPLHF
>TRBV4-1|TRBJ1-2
CASSQGIGQEFYGYTF
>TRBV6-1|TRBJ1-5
CASSERRQGSLSNQPQHF
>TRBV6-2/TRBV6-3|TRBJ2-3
CASSYGLAGRDTQYF
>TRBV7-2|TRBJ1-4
CASSSSGGRANEKLFF
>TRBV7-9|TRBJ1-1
CASSLIQGEAFF
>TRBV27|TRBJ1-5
CASKVTGVNQPQHF